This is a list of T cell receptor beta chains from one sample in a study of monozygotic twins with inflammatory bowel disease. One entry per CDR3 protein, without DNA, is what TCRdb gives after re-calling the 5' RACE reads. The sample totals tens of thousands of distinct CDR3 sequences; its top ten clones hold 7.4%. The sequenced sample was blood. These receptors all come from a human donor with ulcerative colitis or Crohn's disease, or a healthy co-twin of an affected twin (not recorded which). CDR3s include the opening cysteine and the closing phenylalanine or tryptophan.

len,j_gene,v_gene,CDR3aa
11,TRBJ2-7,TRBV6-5,CASSYGGEQYF
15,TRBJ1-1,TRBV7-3,CASSLLPGGNTEAFF
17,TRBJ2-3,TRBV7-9,CASSLDMEAQGLDTQYF
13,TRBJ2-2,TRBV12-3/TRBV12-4,CASSPTHAGELFF
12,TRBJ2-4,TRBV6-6,CASSYSKDIQYF
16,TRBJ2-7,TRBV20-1,CSASSLAGDFSYEQYF
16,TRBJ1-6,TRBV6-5,CASSLGTGEYNSPLHF
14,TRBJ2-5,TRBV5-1,CASSFGGSEETQYF
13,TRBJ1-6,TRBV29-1,CSVSTGKGSPLHF
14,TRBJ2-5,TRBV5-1,CASSIYRGRETQYF
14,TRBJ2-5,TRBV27,CASSLLEDQETQYF
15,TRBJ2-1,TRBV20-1,CSARRIAGENNEQFF
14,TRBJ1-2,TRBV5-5,CASSLRLLNYGYTF
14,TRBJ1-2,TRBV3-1,CASSQNTMDRGYTF
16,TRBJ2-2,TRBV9,CASSTHRGLNTGELFF
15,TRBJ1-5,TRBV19,CASTLRDRAYKPQHF
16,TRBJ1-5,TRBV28,CASSTSRGMSNQPQHF
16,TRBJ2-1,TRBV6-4,CASSRTSGAFKDEQFF
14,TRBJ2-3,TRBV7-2,CASSWRTAGGTHYF
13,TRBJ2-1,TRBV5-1,CASSEHRDNEQFF
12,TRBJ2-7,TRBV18,CASSQKFHEQYF
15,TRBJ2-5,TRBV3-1,CASSNRVWNTETQYF
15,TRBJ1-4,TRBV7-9,CASTTSTGSNEKLFF
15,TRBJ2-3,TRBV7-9,CASSLWVGRGDTQYF
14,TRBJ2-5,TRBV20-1,CSAGLTGGYETQYF
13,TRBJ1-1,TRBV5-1,CASNYGRGTEAFF
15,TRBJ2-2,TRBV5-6,CASSFRRVNTGELFF
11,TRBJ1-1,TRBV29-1,CSVQVSVEAFF
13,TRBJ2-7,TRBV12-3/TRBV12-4,CASTSGMSYEQYF
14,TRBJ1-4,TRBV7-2,CASRGGQQNEKLFF
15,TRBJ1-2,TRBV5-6,CSSSLGGQSRYGYTF
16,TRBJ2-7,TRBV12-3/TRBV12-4,CASSPLLGVASYEQYF
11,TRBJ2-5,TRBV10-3,CAISDQQAQYF
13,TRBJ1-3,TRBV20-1,CSAKVAGANTIYF
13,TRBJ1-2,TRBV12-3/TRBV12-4,CASTILGSIGYTF
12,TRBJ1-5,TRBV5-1,CASSLSQKPQHF
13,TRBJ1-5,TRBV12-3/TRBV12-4,CASKTDSNQPQHF
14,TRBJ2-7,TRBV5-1,CASSFAAGSYEQYF
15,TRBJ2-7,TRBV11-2,CASSLPPGGSYEQYF
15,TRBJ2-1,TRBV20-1,CSARVIETGFNEQFF
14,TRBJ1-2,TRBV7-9,CASSLEILGVGYTF
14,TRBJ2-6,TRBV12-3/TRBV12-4,CASNPSGGANVLTF
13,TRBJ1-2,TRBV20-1,CSAPGGRDYGYTF
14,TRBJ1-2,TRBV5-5,CASTYDRARGGYTF
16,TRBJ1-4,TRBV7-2,CASSLHSDRSREKLFF
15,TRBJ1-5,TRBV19,CASSMAAANNQPQHF
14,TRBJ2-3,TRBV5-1,CASSLRQGTDTQYF
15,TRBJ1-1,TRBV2,CASSETGTSNTEAFF
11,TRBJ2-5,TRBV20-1,CSALAGQTQYF
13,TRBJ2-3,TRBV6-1,CASSAPSTDTQYF
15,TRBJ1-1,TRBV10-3,CAISEMDRENTEAFF
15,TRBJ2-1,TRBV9,CASSPRPSAVDEQFF
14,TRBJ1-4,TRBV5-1,CASSYGGRNEKLFF
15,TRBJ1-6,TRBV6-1,CASRGTGPFNSPLHF